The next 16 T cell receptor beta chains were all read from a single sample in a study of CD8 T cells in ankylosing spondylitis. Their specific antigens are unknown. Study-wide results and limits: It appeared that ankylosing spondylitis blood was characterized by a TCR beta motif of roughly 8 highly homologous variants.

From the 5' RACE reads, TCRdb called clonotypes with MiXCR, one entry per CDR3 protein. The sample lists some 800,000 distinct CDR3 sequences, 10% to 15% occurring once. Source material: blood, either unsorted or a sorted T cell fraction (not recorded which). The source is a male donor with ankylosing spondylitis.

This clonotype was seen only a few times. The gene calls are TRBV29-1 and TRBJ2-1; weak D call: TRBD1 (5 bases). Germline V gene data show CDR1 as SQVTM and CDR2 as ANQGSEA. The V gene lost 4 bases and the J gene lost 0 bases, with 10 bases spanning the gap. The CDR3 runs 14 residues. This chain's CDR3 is CSVARQSSYNEQFF. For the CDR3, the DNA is TGCAGCGTTGCGAGACAGAGCTCCTACAATGAGCAGTTCTTC.

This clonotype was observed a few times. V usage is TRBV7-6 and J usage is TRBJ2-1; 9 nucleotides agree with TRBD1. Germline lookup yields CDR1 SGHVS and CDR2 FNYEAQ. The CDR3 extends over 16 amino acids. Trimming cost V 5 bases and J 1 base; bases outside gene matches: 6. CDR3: CASSIAQGASYNEQFF. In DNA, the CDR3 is TGTGCCAGCAGCATCGCACAGGGGGCTTCCTACAATGAGCAGTTCTTC.

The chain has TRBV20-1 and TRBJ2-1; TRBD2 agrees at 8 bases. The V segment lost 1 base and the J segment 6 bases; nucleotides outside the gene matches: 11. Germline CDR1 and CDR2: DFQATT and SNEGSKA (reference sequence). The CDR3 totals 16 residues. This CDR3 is CSARAGGPLRVNEQFF. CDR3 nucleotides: TGCAGTGCTAGAGCGGGAGGGCCATTAAGGGTCAATGAGCAGTTCTTC.

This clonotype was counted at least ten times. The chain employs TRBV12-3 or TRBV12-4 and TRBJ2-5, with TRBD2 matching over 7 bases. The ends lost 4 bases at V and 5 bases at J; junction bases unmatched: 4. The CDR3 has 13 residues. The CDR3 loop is CASSSGGRETQYF. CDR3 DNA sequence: TGTGCCAGCAGTTCGGGAGGCAGGGAGACCCAGTACTTC.

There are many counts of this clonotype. In nucleotides, the CDR3 is TGCGCCAGCAGTGTCCCCGACCCAGGTTATGGCTACACCTTC. It is translated as CASSVPDPGYGYTF. V and J are TRBV10-2 and TRBJ1-2; D not resolved. V was cut by 4 bases and J by 5 bases, with 14 bases left in between. The germline V gene encodes CDR1 WSHSY and CDR2 SAAADI. This CDR3 contains 14 residues.

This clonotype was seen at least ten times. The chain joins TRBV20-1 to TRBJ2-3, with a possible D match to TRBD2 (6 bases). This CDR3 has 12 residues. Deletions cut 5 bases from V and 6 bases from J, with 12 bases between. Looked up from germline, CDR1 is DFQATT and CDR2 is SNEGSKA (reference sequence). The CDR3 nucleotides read TGCAGTGCTTCCCGGGGGTGGGATACGCAGTATTTT. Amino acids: CSASRGWDTQYF.

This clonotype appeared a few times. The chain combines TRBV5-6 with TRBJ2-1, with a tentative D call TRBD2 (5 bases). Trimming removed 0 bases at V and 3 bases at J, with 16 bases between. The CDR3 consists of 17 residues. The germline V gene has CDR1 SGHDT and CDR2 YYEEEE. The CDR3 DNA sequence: TGTGCCAGCAGCTTGGGTCTAATGGGAGCGGACTACAATGAGCAGTTCTTC. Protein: CASSLGLMGADYNEQFF.

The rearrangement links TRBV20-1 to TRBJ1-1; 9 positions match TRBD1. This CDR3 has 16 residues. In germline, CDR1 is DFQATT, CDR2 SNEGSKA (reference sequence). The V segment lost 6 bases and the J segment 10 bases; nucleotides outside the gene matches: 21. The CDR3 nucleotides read TGCAGTGCAAAGCCGTCAGGACAGGGGCATAAGGGGACAGCTTTCTTT. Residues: CSAKPSGQGHKGTAFF.

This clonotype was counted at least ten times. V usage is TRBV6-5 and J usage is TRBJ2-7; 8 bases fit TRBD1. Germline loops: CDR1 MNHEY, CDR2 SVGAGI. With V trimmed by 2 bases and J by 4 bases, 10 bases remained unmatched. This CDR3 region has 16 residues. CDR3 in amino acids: CASSYALDRAPYEQYF. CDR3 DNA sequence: TGTGCCAGCAGTTACGCCCTGGACAGGGCTCCTTACGAGCAGTACTTC.

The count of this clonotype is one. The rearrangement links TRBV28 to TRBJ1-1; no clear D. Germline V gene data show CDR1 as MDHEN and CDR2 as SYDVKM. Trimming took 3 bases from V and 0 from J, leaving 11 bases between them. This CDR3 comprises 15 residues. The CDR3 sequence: CASSFSVLMNTEAFF. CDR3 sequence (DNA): TGTGCCAGCAGTTTCTCAGTTCTCATGAACACTGAAGCTTTCTTT.

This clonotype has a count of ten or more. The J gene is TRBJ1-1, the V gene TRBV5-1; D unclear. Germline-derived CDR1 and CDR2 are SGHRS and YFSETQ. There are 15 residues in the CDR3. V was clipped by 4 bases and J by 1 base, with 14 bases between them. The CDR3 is CASSPSRRWNTEAFF. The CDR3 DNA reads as TGCGCCAGCAGCCCCTCTAGGAGATGGAACACTGAAGCTTTCTTT.

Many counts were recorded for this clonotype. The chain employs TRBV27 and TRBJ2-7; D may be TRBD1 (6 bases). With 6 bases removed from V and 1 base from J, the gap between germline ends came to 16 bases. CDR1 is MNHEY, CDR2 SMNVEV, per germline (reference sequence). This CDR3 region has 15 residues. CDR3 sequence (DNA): TGTGCCAGCAGGGCCCGGCCAGGGGTGTCCTACGAGCAGTACTTC. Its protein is CASRARPGVSYEQYF.

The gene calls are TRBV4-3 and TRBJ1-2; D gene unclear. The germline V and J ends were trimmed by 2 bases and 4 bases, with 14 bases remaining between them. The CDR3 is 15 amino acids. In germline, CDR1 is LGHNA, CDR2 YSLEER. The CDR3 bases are TGCGCCAGCAGCCAAAGGTTTGCTCCCTCCTATGGCTACACCTTC. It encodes CASSQRFAPSYGYTF.

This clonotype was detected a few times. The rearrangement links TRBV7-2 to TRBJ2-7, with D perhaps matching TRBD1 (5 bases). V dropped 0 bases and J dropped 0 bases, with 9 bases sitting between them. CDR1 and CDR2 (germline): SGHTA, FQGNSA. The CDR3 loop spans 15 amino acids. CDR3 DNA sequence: TGTGCCAGCAGCTTAGCGGGGCCCGTCTCCTACGAGCAGTACTTC. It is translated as CASSLAGPVSYEQYF.

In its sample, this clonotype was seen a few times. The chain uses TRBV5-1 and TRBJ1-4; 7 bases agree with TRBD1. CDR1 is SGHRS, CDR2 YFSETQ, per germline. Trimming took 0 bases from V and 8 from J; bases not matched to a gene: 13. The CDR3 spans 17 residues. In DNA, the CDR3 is TGCGCCAGCAGCTTGGGGGGTCCACCGGGACAGAGCGAAAAACTGTTTTTT. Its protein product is CASSLGGPPGQSEKLFF. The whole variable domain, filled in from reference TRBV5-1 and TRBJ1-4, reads KAGVTQTPRYLIKTRGQQVTLSCSPISGHRSVSWYQQTPGQGLQFLFEYFSETQRNKGNFPGRFSGRQFSNSRSEMNVSTLELGDSALYLCASSLGGPPGQSEKLFFGSGTQLSVL.

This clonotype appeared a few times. The CDR3 protein is CASSAPYRAGEQYF. CDR3 coding DNA: TGTGCCAGCAGCGCCCCGTACAGGGCCGGCGAGCAGTACTTC. V gene TRBV7-2 combines with J gene TRBJ2-7; D perhaps matches TRBD1 (6 bases). The V end lost 5 bases, the J end lost 6 bases, and 17 bases lay between the germline ends. Germline V lookup: CDR1 SGHTA, CDR2 FQGNSA. The CDR3 is 14 amino acids.